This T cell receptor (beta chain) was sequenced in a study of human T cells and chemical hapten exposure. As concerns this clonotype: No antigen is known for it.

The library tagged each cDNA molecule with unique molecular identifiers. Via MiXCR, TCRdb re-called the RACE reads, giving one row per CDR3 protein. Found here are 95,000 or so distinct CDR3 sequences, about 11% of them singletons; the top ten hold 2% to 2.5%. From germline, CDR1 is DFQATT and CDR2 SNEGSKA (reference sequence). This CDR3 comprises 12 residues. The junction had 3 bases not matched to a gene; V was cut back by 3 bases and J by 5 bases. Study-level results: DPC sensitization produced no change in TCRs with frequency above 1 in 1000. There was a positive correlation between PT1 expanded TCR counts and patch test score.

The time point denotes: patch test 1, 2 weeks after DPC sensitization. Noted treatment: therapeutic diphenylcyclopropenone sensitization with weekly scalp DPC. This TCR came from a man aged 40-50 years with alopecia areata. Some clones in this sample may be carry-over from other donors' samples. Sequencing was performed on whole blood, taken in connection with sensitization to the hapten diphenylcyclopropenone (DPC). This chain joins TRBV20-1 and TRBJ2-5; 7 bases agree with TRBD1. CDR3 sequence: CSASDRVETQYF. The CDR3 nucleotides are TGCAGTGCTAGTGACAGGGTGGAGACCCAGTACTTC.